The 23 T cell receptor beta chains presented below share a single source sample, sequenced in a study of human T cells and chemical hapten exposure (dated by TCRdb to about 2021). The intended sense of this specimen's time point label: pre-sensitization, week 0. The treatment or condition label, as the study defines it: therapeutic diphenylcyclopropenone sensitization with weekly scalp DPC. The receptor library was made with RACE. Sequencing took place on a NextSeq 500. TCRdb reanalyzed the raw reads on its own, using fastp at Q25 for trimming and MiXCR for clone calling, and kept in-frame beta chains. Entries are consolidated by CDR3 protein sequence, retaining the most common genes and DNA. The sample table records about 260,000 distinct CDR3 sequences; 7.5% to 10% of these occur just once. 2% to 3% of the sample comes from the top ten. The starting material was whole blood, obtained in connection with sensitization to the hapten diphenylcyclopropenone (DPC). These receptors were collected from a woman between 40 and 55 years old with alopecia areata. Some clones in this sample may be carry-over from other donors' samples.

This clonotype was recorded a few times. The chain is built from TRBV20-1 and TRBJ2-5; the match to TRBD2 covers 8 bases. V was pared by 3 bases and J by 5 bases, with 5 bases of the junction left unmatched. Germline assignment: CDR1 DFQATT and CDR2 SNEGSKA (reference sequence). The CDR3 totals 13 residues. The CDR3 spells CSASHSGEETQYF. The CDR3, as DNA: TGCAGTGCTAGTCATAGCGGGGAGGAGACCCAGTACTTC.

V and J are TRBV27 and TRBJ2-3; 8 bases are shared with TRBD1. Germline V CDR1 and CDR2: MNHEY, SMNVEV (reference sequence). The CDR3 is made up of 14 amino acids. V dropped 4 bases and J dropped 4; count of bases not matched to a gene: 4. CDR3 loop: CASSWTGLADTQYF. The CDR3 region has the DNA TGTGCCAGCAGTTGGACAGGGTTGGCAGATACGCAGTATTTT.

This clonotype was observed a handful of times. This chain uses TRBV12-3 or TRBV12-4 with TRBJ2-4; a possible D gene is TRBD2 (7 bases). The CDR3 covers 15 residues. V lost 3 bases to trimming and J lost 5 bases, with 14 bases between them. CDR3 in DNA: TGTGCCAGCAGTTTGGGGGGGGCAGGGCAAAACATTCAGTACTTC. It translates to CASSLGGAGQNIQYF.

In its sample, this clonotype was seen a few times. The V gene is TRBV10-3, the J gene TRBJ2-3; D may be TRBD2 (5 bases). Germline V gene data show CDR1 as ENHRY and CDR2 as SYGVKD. There are 15 residues in the CDR3. Trimming shortened V by 0 bases and J by 5 bases, and 12 bases separated the two germline ends. The CDR3 reads CAISESTGSGDTQYF. As DNA, the CDR3 is TGTGCCATCAGTGAGTCGACGGGGTCGGGAGATACGCAGTATTTT.

V is TRBV6-2 or TRBV6-3 and J is TRBJ2-7; the D gene could be TRBD1 or TRBD2 (6 bases each). The CDR3 has 14 amino acids. The germline gives CDR1 MNHEY, CDR2 SVGEGT. V lost 5 bases, J lost 3 bases, and 14 bases lay in between. CDR3 region: CASSRRGHFYEQYF. In nucleotides, the CDR3 is TGTGCCAGCAGTCGGCGGGGACACTTCTACGAGCAGTACTTC.

Only a few counts were recorded for this clonotype. Here the CDR3 DNA reads TGTGCCAGCAGCTTAATGGGACTATATGGCTACACCTTC. The encoded protein is CASSLMGLYGYTF. The chain combines TRBV7-2 with TRBJ1-2, with TRBD1 as a possible D gene (5 bases). The V gene's germline CDR1 is SGHTA and CDR2 FQGNSA. The germline V and J ends were trimmed by 2 bases and 5 bases, with 9 bases remaining between them. The CDR3 has 13 residues.

Only a few counts were recorded for this clonotype. V gene TRBV7-9 combines with J gene TRBJ2-6, with D unclear. The CDR3 is made up of 16 amino acids. Trimming left V 5 bases short and J 3 bases short, with 14 bases between. CDR1 SEHNR and CDR2 FQNEAQ come from the germline V gene (reference sequence). Here the CDR3 DNA reads TGTGCCAGCAGCCTAAAGACCGGACGTGGGGCCAACGTCCTGACTTTC. Amino acids: CASSLKTGRGANVLTF. The full variable domain, completed using reference TRBV7-9 and TRBJ2-6, is DTGVSQNPRHKITKRGQNVTFRCDPISEHNRLYWYRQTLGQGPEFLTYFQNEAQLEKSRLLSDRFSAERPKGSFSTLEIQRTEQGDSAMYLCASSLKTGRGANVLTFGAGSRLTVL.

This clonotype was detected a few times. This chain joins TRBV10-3 and TRBJ2-3; TRBD2 aligns across 11 bases. Trimming cost V 5 bases and J 0 bases; bases outside gene matches: 4. The CDR3 contains 16 residues. Germline CDR1 is ENHRY and CDR2 is SYGVKD. The CDR3 DNA sequence: TGTGCCATCAGTCAATTAGCGGGAGGGAGCACAGATACGCAGTATTTT. Residues: CAISQLAGGSTDTQYF.

In this sample, this clonotype turned up many times. The chain uses TRBV20-1 and TRBJ2-1; the D is unclear. Trimming left V 4 bases short and J 2 bases short, with 12 bases between. This CDR3 comprises 14 residues. Germline assignment: CDR1 DFQATT and CDR2 SNEGSKA (reference sequence). CDR3 nucleotide sequence: TGCAGTGCTATAATCACTAAGGCCTACAATGAGCAGTTCTTC. This gives the protein CSAIITKAYNEQFF.

The chain links TRBV12-3 or TRBV12-4 to TRBJ1-2; D ambiguous. V shed 6 bases and J shed 7 bases, with 12 bases lying between them. The CDR3 runs 12 residues. Here the CDR3 reads CASSSLRIGYTF. CDR3 bases: TGTGCCAGCAGCTCCCTCCGGATTGGCTACACCTTC.

The chain carries TRBV5-1 and TRBJ2-3, with 8 bases lining up with TRBD1. Trimming took 2 bases from V and 5 from J; bases not matched to a gene: 1. Germline lookup yields CDR1 SGHRS and CDR2 YFSETQ. The CDR3 has 13 residues. The CDR3 region has the DNA TGCGCCAGCAGCTTCGGACAGGGAGATACGCAGTATTTT. This encodes CASSFGQGDTQYF. Full variable domain (missing parts from reference TRBV5-1 and TRBJ2-3): KAGVTQTPRYLIKTRGQQVTLSCSPISGHRSVSWYQQTPGQGLQFLFEYFSETQRNKGNFPGRFSGRQFSNSRSEMNVSTLELGDSALYLCASSFGQGDTQYFGPGTRLTVL.

The CDR3 here is CASRRQGAGTEAFF. The DNA for the CDR3 is TGTGCCAGCAGGCGACAGGGGGCCGGCACTGAAGCTTTCTTT. The chain employs TRBV6-2 or TRBV6-3 and TRBJ1-1, with 10 bases lining up with TRBD1. Unmatched junction bases numbered 5, after V lost 6 bases and J lost 4 bases. This CDR3 has 14 residues. Germline lookup yields CDR1 MNHEY and CDR2 SVGEGT.

This clonotype was seen a few times. This chain connects TRBV7-2 to TRBJ2-5, with D perhaps given as TRBD1 or TRBD2 (6 bases each). The CDR3 consists of 15 residues. V lost 1 base and J lost 4, with 13 bases in between. The germline gives CDR1 SGHTA, CDR2 FQGNSA. As DNA, the CDR3 is TGTGCCAGCAGCTTAGTAGTCGGGGGCCGAGAGACCCAGTACTTC. It encodes CASSLVVGGRETQYF.

This rearrangement joins TRBV7-2 to TRBJ2-5; D might be TRBD1 (5 bases). CDR3 length: 14 amino acids. With 5 bases removed from V and 2 bases from J, the gap between germline ends came to 12 bases. Germline V gene lookup returns CDR1 SGHTA and CDR2 FQGNSA. As DNA, the CDR3 is TGTGCCAGCAGCCGACAGATCCTTCAAGAGACCCAGTACTTC. Translated: CASSRQILQETQYF.

This clonotype was observed a few times. The chain links TRBV7-2 to TRBJ2-1; D remains unclear. The germline CDR1 and CDR2 sequences are SGHTA and FQGNSA. V lost 5 bases and J lost 8, with 16 bases in between. The CDR3 runs 14 residues. The CDR3 reads CASSPARYNDEQFF. CDR3 coding DNA: TGTGCCAGCAGCCCTGCCAGATATAACGATGAGCAGTTCTTC.

This clonotype was seen a few times. The chain combines TRBV5-1 with TRBJ1-4; the D gene is possibly TRBD1 (5 bases). CDR1 is SGHRS, CDR2 YFSETQ, per germline. The CDR3 sequence is 14 residues long. The V end lost 1 base, the J end lost 6 bases, and 10 bases lay between the germline ends. For the CDR3, the DNA is TGCGCCAGCAGCTTGTCTCAGGGATATGAAAAACTGTTTTTT. Translating gives CASSLSQGYEKLFF.

This chain uses TRBV10-3 with TRBJ2-7, with 9 bases aligning to TRBD1. This CDR3 spans 14 amino acids. J lost 10 bases, V lost 6 bases, and 13 bases had no gene match. The germline CDR1 and CDR2 sequences are ENHRY and SYGVKD. The CDR3 region has the DNA TGTGCCATCAGAGCGGACAGGGGTGAGGACTATCAGTACTTC. It specifies CAIRADRGEDYQYF.

The chain joins TRBV10-3 to TRBJ2-3, with TRBD2 matching 7 bases. Germline trimming cut 5 bases from V and 3 bases from J; bases unmatched to any gene: 2. The CDR3 loop spans 13 amino acids. Looked up from germline, CDR1 is ENHRY and CDR2 is SYGVKD. CDR3 DNA sequence: TGTGCCATCAGTAGCGGGGAGACAGATACGCAGTATTTT. Its protein is CAISSGETDTQYF.

This clonotype was counted a few times. The chain links TRBV6-2 or TRBV6-3 to TRBJ1-2; D is unresolved. CDR3 length equals 10 residues. The germline V gene encodes CDR1 MNHEY and CDR2 SVGEGT. The V end was cut by 10 bases, the J end by 4 bases, with 7 bases between. The CDR3 region is CATRGYGYTF. For the CDR3, the DNA is TGTGCCACGCGGGGCTATGGCTACACCTTC.

Only a few counts were recorded for this clonotype. The CDR3 sequence is CASSHRYTGELFF. DNA for the CDR3: TGTGCCAGCAGCCACCGGTACACCGGGGAGCTGTTTTTT. V usage is TRBV5-5 and J usage is TRBJ2-2; no clear D. The CDR3 loop spans 13 amino acids. The germline gives CDR1 SGHKS, CDR2 YYEKEE (reference sequence). The ends were cut back, 4 bases at V and 3 bases at J, with 7 bases in the middle.

This clonotype came up a few times. The rearrangement links TRBV6-2 or TRBV6-3 to TRBJ2-3, with 12 bases that match TRBD2. CDR1 and CDR2 (germline): MNHEY, SVGEGT. The CDR3 sequence is 15 residues long. V dropped 5 bases and J dropped 10; count of bases not matched to a gene: 10. The CDR3 sequence: CASSPTSGGLLSQYF. In nucleotides, the CDR3 is TGTGCCAGCAGTCCGACTAGCGGGGGTCTCCTATCGCAGTATTTT.

The sample holds many counts of this clonotype. V is TRBV21-1 and J is TRBJ2-2. TRBV21-1 is a documented pseudogene. This CDR3 has 13 residues. The CDR3 loop is CASSSWGTGELFF. The DNA for the CDR3 is TGTGCCAGCAGCAGTTGGGGCACCGGGGAGCTGTTTTTT.

The chain is built from TRBV6-6 and TRBJ2-1; 8 nucleotides align to TRBD1. The CDR3 loop spans 14 amino acids. Looked up from germline, CDR1 is MNHNY and CDR2 is SVGAGI (reference sequence). V was pared by 0 bases and J by 9 bases, with 4 bases of the junction left unmatched. The CDR3 sequence: CASSYSDRGPEQFF. CDR3 DNA sequence: TGTGCCAGCAGTTACTCAGACAGGGGACCTGAGCAGTTCTTC.